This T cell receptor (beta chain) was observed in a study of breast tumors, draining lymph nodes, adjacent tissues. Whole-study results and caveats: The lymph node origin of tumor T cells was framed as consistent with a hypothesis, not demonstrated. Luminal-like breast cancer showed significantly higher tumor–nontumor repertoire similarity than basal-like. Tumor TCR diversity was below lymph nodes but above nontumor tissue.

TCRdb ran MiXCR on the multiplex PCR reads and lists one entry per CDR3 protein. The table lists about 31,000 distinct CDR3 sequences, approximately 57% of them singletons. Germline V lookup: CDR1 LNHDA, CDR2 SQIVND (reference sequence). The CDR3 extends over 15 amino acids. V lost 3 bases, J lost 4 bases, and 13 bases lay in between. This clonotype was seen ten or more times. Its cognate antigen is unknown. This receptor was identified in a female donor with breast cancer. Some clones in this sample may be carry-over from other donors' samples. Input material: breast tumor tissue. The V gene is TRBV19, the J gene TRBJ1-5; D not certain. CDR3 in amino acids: CASSIEIRSNQPQHF. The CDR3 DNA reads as TGTGCCAGTAGTATTGAAATAAGGTCTAATCAGCCCCAGCATTTT.